The next 20 T cell receptor beta chains were all read from a single sample in a study of preoperative IRX-2 immunotherapy in early breast cancer. The repertoire was sequenced with immunoSEQ multiplex PCR; TCRdb's copy has only in-frame clones and lacks some. This sample has a few thousand clones, with roughly 78% found just once. Indicated treatment: preoperative locoregional IRX-2 cytokine immunotherapy. Specimen: tumor tissue, collected after IRX-2 immunotherapy. All receptors derive from a human donor with breast cancer.

The CDR3 bases are TGTGCCAGCAGCAGCTCCGTAGGGACAGGGCCCTACGAGCAGTACTTC. It translates to CASSSSVGTGPYEQYF. The chain employs TRBV11-3 and TRBJ2-7; 9 nucleotides align to TRBD1. The CDR3 consists of 16 residues. Unmatched junction bases numbered 10, after V lost 5 bases and J lost 2 bases. Per germline, CDR1 SGHNT and CDR2 YENEEA. The variable domain in full, with the rest retrieved from reference TRBV11-3 and TRBJ2-7, is EAGVVQSPRYKIIEKKQPVAFWCNPISGHNTLYWYLQNLGQGPELLIRYENEEAVDDSQLPKDRFSAERLKGVDSTLKIQPAELGDSAVYLCASSSSVGTGPYEQYFGPGTRLTVT.

This clone was observed a single time. The chain combines TRBV6-8 with TRBJ1-5; tentatively, D is TRBD1 (6 bases). The CDR3 has 16 residues. V shed 11 bases and J shed 1 base, with 21 bases lying between them. The germline CDR1 and CDR2 sequences are MNHGY and SAAAGT. CDR3 in amino acids: CAPWVRGGGSNQPQHF. The CDR3 nucleotides are TGTGCCCCCTGGGTGAGGGGAGGGGGGAGCAATCAGCCCCAGCATTTT.

The gene calls are TRBV30 and TRBJ1-4, with 8 bases fitting TRBD1. V lost 4 bases, J lost 4 bases, and 2 bases stayed unmatched. Germline assignment: CDR1 GTSNPN and CDR2 SVGIG (reference sequence). CDR3 size: 13 residues. The CDR3: CAWNRGVNEKLFF. The CDR3 DNA reads as TGTGCCTGGAACAGGGGGGTTAATGAAAAACTGTTTTTT.

In its sample, this clone was seen a few times. The rearrangement links TRBV5-1 to TRBJ2-7, with 9 nucleotides matching TRBD1. This CDR3 contains 16 residues. Trimming removed 3 bases from V and 4 bases from J; junction bases left unmatched: 11. Germline CDR1 and CDR2: SGHRS and YFSETQ. The CDR3 region is CASSSYSETGGYEQYF. In nucleotides, the CDR3 is TGCGCCAGCAGCTCCTACTCCGAGACAGGGGGATACGAGCAGTACTTC.

This sequence joins TRBV7-1 and TRBJ2-7; no definite D call. TRBV7-1 qualifies as an ORF whose function is uncertain. This CDR3 region has 13 residues. The germline V and J ends were trimmed by 5 bases and 7 bases, with 15 bases remaining between them. CDR3 in DNA: TGTGCCAGCAGCGGGTTGGACGACGGTGAGCAGTACTTC. Translation gives CASSGLDDGEQYF.

The V and J genes are TRBV6-8 and TRBJ1-1; no clear D. Deletions cut 0 bases from V and 6 bases from J, with 17 bases between. Per the germline V gene, CDR1 is MNHGY and CDR2 is SAAAGT. The CDR3 loop spans 16 amino acids. CDR3 loop: CASSYSERRRSAEAFF. CDR3 nucleotide sequence: TGTGCCAGCAGTTACTCGGAACGGCGGCGTAGCGCTGAAGCTTTCTTT.

This sequence joins TRBV19 and TRBJ2-7; TRBD1 matches 9 bases. The CDR3 has 15 residues. With 5 bases clipped from V and 5 bases from J, the junction kept 10 bases outside the gene matches. CDR1 is LNHDA and CDR2 is SQIVND in the germline V gene (reference sequence). The CDR3 sequence: CASSFPGQGVHEQYF. The CDR3 coding sequence is TGTGCCAGTAGTTTCCCGGGACAGGGTGTTCACGAGCAGTACTTC. The full variable domain, in which reference TRBV19 and TRBJ2-7 provide the parts outside the CDR3, is DGGITQSPKYLFRKEGQNVTLSCEQNLNHDAMYWYRQDPGQGLRLIYYSQIVNDFQKGDIAEGYSVSREKKESFPLTVTSAQKNPTAFYLCASSFPGQGVHEQYFGPGTRLTVT.

This clone is classed as large (0.1 to 1%). The chain combines TRBV11-3 with TRBJ2-3; 7 positions agree with TRBD1. V shed 5 bases, J shed 1 base, and the junction held 6 bases outside the gene matches. Germline V gene lookup returns CDR1 SGHNT and CDR2 YENEEA. This CDR3 contains 15 residues. The CDR3 bases are TGTGCCAGCAGCCCCAGGGGGAGAGGCACAGATACGCAGTATTTT. Protein product: CASSPRGRGTDTQYF.

The V gene is TRBV30, the J gene TRBJ2-1; 9 bases agree with TRBD2. V lost 4 bases, J lost 3 bases, and 4 bases stayed unmatched. The CDR3 runs 14 residues. Germline V gene data show CDR1 as GTSNPN and CDR2 as SVGIG (reference sequence). The CDR3 is CAWKTSGLYNEQFF. The CDR3, as DNA: TGTGCCTGGAAGACTAGCGGCCTCTACAATGAGCAGTTCTTC.

The chain uses TRBV6-4 and TRBJ2-1; D gene unclear. CDR1 and CDR2 (germline): MRHNA, SNTAGT. The CDR3 spans 14 residues. The V and J ends lost 3 bases and 6 bases respectively, with 12 bases between them. DNA of the CDR3: TGTGCCAGCAGTGAAGTAGGGCACCCCAATGAGCAGTTCTTC. Amino acid sequence: CASSEVGHPNEQFF.

The rearrangement links TRBV7-1 to TRBJ2-1, with a possible D match to TRBD1 (5 bases). TRBV7-1 falls under the ORF class, with uncertain function. With 5 bases removed from V and 6 bases from J, the gap between germline ends came to 11 bases. The CDR3 runs to 13 residues. The CDR3 sequence: CASSPPGINEQFF. The CDR3 DNA reads TGTGCCAGCAGCCCCCCAGGGATCAATGAGCAGTTCTTC.

V and J are TRBV19 and TRBJ2-5; no definite D call. Trimming removed 1 base at V and 5 bases at J, with 8 bases between. In germline, CDR1 is LNHDA, CDR2 SQIVND (reference sequence). The CDR3 totals 13 residues. The CDR3 loop is CASSIGTKETQYF. The CDR3 DNA reads TGTGCCAGTAGTATAGGCACGAAGGAGACCCAGTACTTC.

V gene TRBV6-8 combines with J gene TRBJ2-1, with 8 bases identical to TRBD2. From germline, CDR1 is MNHGY and CDR2 SAAAGT. The length of the CDR3 is 13 residues. V lost 6 bases, J lost 6 bases, and 4 bases stayed unmatched. CDR3 in amino acids: CASSAGTSNEQFF. Here the CDR3 DNA reads TGTGCCAGCAGCGCCGGGACTAGCAATGAGCAGTTCTTC.

This clone was counted a few times. The chain uses TRBV11-3 and TRBJ2-1, with 8 bases aligning to TRBD2. Trimming took 5 bases from V and 6 from J; bases not matched to a gene: 9. From germline, CDR1 is SGHNT and CDR2 YENEEA. CDR3 length: 15 residues. The CDR3 DNA is TGTGCCAGCAGCGTAAGCGGGAGTATGTTCAATGAGCAGTTCTTC. Its protein is CASSVSGSMFNEQFF.

This clone has just a few counts. This chain uses TRBV19 with TRBJ2-1, with TRBD1 matching 10 bases. The CDR3 length is 15 residues. Trimming took 4 bases from V and 7 from J; bases not matched to a gene: 7. Germline assignment: CDR1 LNHDA and CDR2 SQIVND (reference sequence). The CDR3 nucleotides are TGTGCCAGTAGTACCCGGGACAGGGGTCGAAATGAGCAGTTCTTC. It is translated as CASSTRDRGRNEQFF.

The CDR3 loop reads CASSLAASGRGTQYF. The CDR3 DNA reads TGCGCCAGCAGCTTGGCCGCTAGCGGCCGGGGGACCCAGTACTTC. V and J are TRBV5-1 and TRBJ2-5; 7 bases are shared with TRBD2. This CDR3 contains 15 residues. Trimming at V came to 0 bases and at J to 7 bases, leaving 9 bases not matched to a gene. From germline, CDR1 is SGHRS and CDR2 YFSETQ.

The chain carries TRBV28 and TRBJ1-5; D unresolved. CDR1 and CDR2 from the germline V gene are MDHEN and SYDVKM. The V end was cut by 6 bases, the J end by 4 bases, with 7 bases between. This CDR3 has 12 amino acids. DNA for the CDR3: TGTGCCAGCAGATACAATAATCAGCCCCAGCATTTT. Amino acids: CASRYNNQPQHF.

The chain is built from TRBV30 and TRBJ1-1; D is unclear. This CDR3 comprises 11 residues. Germline V gene lookup returns CDR1 GTSNPN and CDR2 SVGIG (reference sequence). Deletions cut 5 bases from V and 3 bases from J, with 7 bases between. The CDR3 here is CAWVGYTEAFF. The DNA of the CDR3 is TGTGCCTGGGTAGGATACACTGAAGCTTTCTTT.

The rearrangement uses TRBV5-1 and TRBJ2-6; TRBD1 might be the D (6 bases). CDR1 and CDR2 from the germline V gene are SGHRS and YFSETQ. This CDR3 comprises 15 residues. V was clipped by 3 bases and J by 2 bases, with 9 bases between them. CDR3 sequence reads: CASSYTGTGANVLTF. CDR3 nucleotides: TGCGCCAGCAGCTATACAGGGACTGGGGCCAACGTCCTGACTTTC. Supplemented by reference TRBV5-1 and TRBJ2-6, the full variable domain reads KAGVTQTPRYLIKTRGQQVTLSCSPISGHRSVSWYQQTPGQGLQFLFEYFSETQRNKGNFPGRFSGRQFSNSRSEMNVSTLELGDSALYLCASSYTGTGANVLTFGAGSRLTVL.

The V and J genes are TRBV10-1 and TRBJ2-7; a possible D gene is TRBD2 (6 bases). Trimming removed 9 bases at V and 6 bases at J, with 15 bases between. This CDR3 spans 12 amino acids. CDR1 is WNHNN and CDR2 is SYGVQD in the germline V gene (reference sequence). The DNA of the CDR3 is TGCGCCAGTCCTCCCAGGGACTCCGAGCAGTACTTC. Translating gives CASPPRDSEQYF.